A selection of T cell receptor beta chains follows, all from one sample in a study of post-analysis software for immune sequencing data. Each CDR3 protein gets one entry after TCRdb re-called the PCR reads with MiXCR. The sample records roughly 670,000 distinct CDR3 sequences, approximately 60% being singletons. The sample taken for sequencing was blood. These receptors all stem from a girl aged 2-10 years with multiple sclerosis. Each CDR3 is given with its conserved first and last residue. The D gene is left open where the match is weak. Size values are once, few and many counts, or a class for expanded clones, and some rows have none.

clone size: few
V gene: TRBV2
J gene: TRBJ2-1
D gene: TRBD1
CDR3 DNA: TGTGCCAGCAAGGGACAGGGGATCTACAATGAGCAGTTCTTC
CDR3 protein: CASKGQGIYNEQFF

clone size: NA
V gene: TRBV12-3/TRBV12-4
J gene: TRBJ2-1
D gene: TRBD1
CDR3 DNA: TGTGCCAGCAGGATACAGGGGGAAAATGAGCAGTTCTTC
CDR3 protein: CASRIQGENEQFF

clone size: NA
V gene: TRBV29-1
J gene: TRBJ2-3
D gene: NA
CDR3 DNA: TGCAGCGTTCGCACGGGACCCACGACAGATACGCAGTATTTT
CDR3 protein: CSVRTGPTTDTQYF

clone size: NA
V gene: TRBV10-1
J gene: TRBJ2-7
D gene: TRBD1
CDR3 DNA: TGCGCCAGCAGTGGACAGGGGTCCCCCTACGAGCAGTACTTC
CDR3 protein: CASSGQGSPYEQYF

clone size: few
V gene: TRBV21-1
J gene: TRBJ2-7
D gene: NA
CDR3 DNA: TGTGCCAGCAGCAAAGGACAGGGGGGTTCCTACGAGCAGTACTTC
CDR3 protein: CASSKGQGGSYEQYF

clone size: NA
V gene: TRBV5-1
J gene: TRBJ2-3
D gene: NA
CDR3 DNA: TGCGCCAGCAGCTTGCTCCAGATCACAGATACGCAGTATTTT
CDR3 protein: CASSLLQITDTQYF

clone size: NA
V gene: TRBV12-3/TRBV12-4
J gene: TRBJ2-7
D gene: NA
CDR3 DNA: TGTGCCAGCAGTTTGACGGGAACCGACGAGCAGTACTTC
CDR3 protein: CASSLTGTDEQYF

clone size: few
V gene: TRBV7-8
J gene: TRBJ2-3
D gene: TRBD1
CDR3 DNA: TGTGCCAGCAGCTGGACAGGACTGGCGGCGCAGTATTTT
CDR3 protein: CASSWTGLAAQYF

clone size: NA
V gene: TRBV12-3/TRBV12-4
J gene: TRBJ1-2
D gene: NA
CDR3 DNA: TGTGCCAGCAGTTTCCGGGTGTCCTCCTATGGCTACACCTTC
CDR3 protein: CASSFRVSSYGYTF

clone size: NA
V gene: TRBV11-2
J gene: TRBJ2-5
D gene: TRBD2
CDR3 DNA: TGTGCCAGCAGCTTAGTGGGGCTAGCGGGGGTAGGCACTCAAGAGACCCAGTACTTC
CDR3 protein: CASSLVGLAGVGTQETQYF

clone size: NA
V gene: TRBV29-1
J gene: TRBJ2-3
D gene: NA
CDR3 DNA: TGCAGCTCCGGGGGCACAGATACGCAGTATTTT
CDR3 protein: CSSGGTDTQYF

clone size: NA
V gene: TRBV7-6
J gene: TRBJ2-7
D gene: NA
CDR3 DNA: TGTGCCAGCAGCTTACGCCCGGGGGACGACGAGCAGTACTTC
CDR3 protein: CASSLRPGDDEQYF

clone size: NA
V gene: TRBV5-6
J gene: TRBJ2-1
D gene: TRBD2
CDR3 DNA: TGTGCCAGCAGCTTGGCGGTGCGGGGGGACTACAATGAGCAGTTCTTC
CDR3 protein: CASSLAVRGDYNEQFF

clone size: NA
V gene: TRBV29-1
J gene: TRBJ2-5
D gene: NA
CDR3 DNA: TGCAGCGTTGTACTGGGCGAGACCCAAGAGACCCAGTACTTC
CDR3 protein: CSVVLGETQETQYF

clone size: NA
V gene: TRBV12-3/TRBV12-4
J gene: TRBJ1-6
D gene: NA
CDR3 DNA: TGTGCCAGCACCAACAGGGTTCGTCTCCACTTT
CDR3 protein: CASTNRVRLHF

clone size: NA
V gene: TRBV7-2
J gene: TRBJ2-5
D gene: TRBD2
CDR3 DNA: TGTGCCAGCAGCTTAGTCCAGAGCGGGGGGGCCTCAGAGACCCAGTACTTC
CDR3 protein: CASSLVQSGGASETQYF

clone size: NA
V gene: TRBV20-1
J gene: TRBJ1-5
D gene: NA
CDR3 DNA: TGCAGTGCTGTGAGCGCGGCCCGAGGTCAGCCCCAGCATTTT
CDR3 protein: CSAVSAARGQPQHF

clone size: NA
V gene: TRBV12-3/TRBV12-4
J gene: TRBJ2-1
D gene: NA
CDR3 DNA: TGTGCCAGCAGCCTTATGGCGGGAATTAATGAGCAGTTCTTC
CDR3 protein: CASSLMAGINEQFF

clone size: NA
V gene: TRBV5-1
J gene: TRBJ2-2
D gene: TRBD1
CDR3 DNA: TGCGCCAGCAGCACTGGACAGGGGGCGGGGGCCGGGGAGCTGTTTTTT
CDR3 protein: CASSTGQGAGAGELFF

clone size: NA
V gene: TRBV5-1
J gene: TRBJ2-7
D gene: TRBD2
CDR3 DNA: TGCGCCAGCAGCTTCGGACTAGCGGGAGTGGGGAGGTCCTACGAGCAGTACTTC
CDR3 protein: CASSFGLAGVGRSYEQYF

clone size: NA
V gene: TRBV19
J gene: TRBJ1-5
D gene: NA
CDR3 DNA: TGTGCCAGTAGTAATAAGGGACAGCCCCAGCATTTT
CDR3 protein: CASSNKGQPQHF

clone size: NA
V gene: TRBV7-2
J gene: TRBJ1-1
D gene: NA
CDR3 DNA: TGTGCCAGCAGTATTACCGGGAATTTGAACACTGAAGCTTTCTTT
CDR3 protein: CASSITGNLNTEAFF

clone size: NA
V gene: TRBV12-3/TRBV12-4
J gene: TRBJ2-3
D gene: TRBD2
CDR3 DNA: TGTGCCAGCAACGGCGCGGGGGGCGTCACAGATACGCAGTATTTT
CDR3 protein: CASNGAGGVTDTQYF

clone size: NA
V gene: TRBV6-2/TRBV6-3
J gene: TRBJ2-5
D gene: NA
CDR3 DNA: TGTGCCAGCTGGGACGCCCGAGGGACCCAGTACTTC
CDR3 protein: CASWDARGTQYF

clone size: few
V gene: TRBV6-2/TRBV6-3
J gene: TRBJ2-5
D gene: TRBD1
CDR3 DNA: TGTGCCAGCAGTTCCACCGGGACAGGGATGGAGACCCAGTACTTC
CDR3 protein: CASSSTGTGMETQYF

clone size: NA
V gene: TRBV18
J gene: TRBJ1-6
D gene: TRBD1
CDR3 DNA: TGTGCCAGCTCACGATCCGGGACAGATAATTCACCCCTCCACTTT
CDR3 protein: CASSRSGTDNSPLHF

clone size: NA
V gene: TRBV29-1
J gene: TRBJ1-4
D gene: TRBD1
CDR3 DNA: TGCAGCGTTCGACAGGGGGCCGGAAGGTTGGAAAAACTGTTTTTT
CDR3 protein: CSVRQGAGRLEKLFF

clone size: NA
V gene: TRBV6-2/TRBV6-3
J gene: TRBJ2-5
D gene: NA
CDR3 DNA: TGTGCCAGCAGGGGTTCAGGGGGGCGAGATACAAAGACCCAGTACTTC
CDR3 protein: CASRGSGGRDTKTQYF

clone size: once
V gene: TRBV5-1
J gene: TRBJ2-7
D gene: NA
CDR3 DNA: TGCGCCAGCGGACCTTGGGACCCCTACGAGCAGTACTTC
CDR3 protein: CASGPWDPYEQYF

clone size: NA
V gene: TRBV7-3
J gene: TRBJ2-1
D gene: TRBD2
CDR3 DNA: TGTGCCAGCAGCTCCCCGGGACTACAATATTCCCCGCCCAATGAGCAGTTCTTC
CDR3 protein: CASSSPGLQYSPPNEQFF

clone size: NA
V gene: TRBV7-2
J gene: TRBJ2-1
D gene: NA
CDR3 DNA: TGTGCCAGCAGTTTGTTCTCCGACACCGATCTTCAGTTCTTC
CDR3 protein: CASSLFSDTDLQFF

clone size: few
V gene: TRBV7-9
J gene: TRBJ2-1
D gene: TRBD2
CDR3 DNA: TGTGCCAGCAGGCCTCCGGGGACTAGCGGGAGCTATGAGCAGTTCTTC
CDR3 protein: CASRPPGTSGSYEQFF

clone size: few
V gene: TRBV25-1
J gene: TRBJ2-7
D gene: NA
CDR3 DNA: TGTGCCAGCAGTGGATTCTGGGACGAGGAATACGAGCAGTACTTC
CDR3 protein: CASSGFWDEEYEQYF

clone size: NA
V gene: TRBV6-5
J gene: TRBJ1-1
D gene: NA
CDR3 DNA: TGTGCCAGCAGTTACCGAGGGGGAGGGACTGAAGCTTTCTTT
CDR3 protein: CASSYRGGGTEAFF

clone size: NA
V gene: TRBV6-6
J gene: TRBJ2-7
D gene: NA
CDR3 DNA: TGTGCCAGCAGTCCCGATGCAGCCTACGAGCAGTACTTC
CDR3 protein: CASSPDAAYEQYF

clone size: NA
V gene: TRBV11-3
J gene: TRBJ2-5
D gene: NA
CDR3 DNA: TGTGCCAGCAGCAACGGACCCGCGGAGACCCAGTACTTC
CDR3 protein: CASSNGPAETQYF

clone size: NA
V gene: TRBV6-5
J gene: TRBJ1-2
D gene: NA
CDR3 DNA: TGTGCCAGCAGGTGGGGACGGGCTAACTATGGCTACACCTTC
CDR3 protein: CASRWGRANYGYTF

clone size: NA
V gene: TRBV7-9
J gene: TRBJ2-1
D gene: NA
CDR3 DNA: TGTGCCAGCAGATCCCACGACCCGAACAATGAGCAGTTCTTC
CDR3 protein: CASRSHDPNNEQFF

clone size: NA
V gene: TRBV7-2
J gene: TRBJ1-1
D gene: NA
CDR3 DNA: TGTGCCAGCAGCTTACAGGGATTAGACACTGAAGCTTTCTTT
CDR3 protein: CASSLQGLDTEAFF

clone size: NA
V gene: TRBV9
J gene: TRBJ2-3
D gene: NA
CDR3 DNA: TGTGCCAGCAGCGTTGGGGCCCTTGGTCCCGATACCGGTTATACGCAGTATTTT
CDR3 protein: CASSVGALGPDTGYTQYF